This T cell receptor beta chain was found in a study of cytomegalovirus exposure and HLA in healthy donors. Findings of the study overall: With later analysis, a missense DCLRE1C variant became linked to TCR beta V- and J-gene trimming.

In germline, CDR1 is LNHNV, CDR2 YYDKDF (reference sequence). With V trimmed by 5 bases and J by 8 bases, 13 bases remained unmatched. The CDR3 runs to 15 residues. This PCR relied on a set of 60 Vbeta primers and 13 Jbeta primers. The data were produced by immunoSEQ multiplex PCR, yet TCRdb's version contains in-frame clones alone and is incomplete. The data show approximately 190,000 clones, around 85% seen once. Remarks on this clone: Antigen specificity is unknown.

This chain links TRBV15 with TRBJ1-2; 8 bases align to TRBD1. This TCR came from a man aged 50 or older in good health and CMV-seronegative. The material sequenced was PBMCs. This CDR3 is CATSVQGASLHGYTF. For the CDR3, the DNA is TGTGCCACCAGCGTCCAGGGGGCCAGCCTCCACGGCTACACCTTC.